This section outlines one TCR beta chain sequence together with its context. What this receptor recognizes is not known. No base quality values were provided; no much bigger clone lies one nucleotide off. The sample comes from a study of T cell responses to AZD1222 COVID-19 vaccine (dated by TCRdb to the early 2020s). In the study overall: Because spike-specific TCR depth and breadth did not differ between the two schedules, AZD1222 recipients who got a second dose at roughly 4 weeks were pooled with those who got a second dose at roughly 12 weeks. TCR sequencing covered fewer than 250 trial participants: around 210 given two doses of AZD1222 and around 25 given two doses of MenACWY control vaccine. Trial participants were enrolled into age subgroups of 18-55, 56-69 and 70-plus years, which contained about 150, 28 and 57 TCR-sequenced participants, respectively. Overall study outcomes, separate from this receptor: The vaccine-associated CD4 TCRs covered the entire spike protein, and the dominant responses fell in regions 160-218 and 743-854. After two AZD1222 doses, both the breadth and the depth of spike-specific TCRs were significantly higher than at day 0 and than in MenACWY recipients. Participants were mostly white British and included more females than males, and it was suggested by the authors that clonal diversity may have been underestimated. Conclusions about previously exposed vaccinees are limited because only six or seven AZD1222 recipients were SARS-CoV-2 seropositive at baseline. In the small 56-69-year group, the increase in depth fell short of significance, most likely because of low power. Because no samples from the day 14 peak response were available, repertoires could be characterized only after the peak T cell response. Epitopes outside the regions mutated in the B.1.351 and B.1.1.7 variants were reportedly recognized by nearly half of the unique spike-specific TCRs.

V loses 2 bases of germline sequence and J loses 10 bases, and the interval between the two ends is 12 bases. CDR3 length: 13 amino acids, cysteine to phenylalanine. Only the CDR3 part of the read is kept: 39 bases, read in frame from the first base. The germline V gene encodes CDR1 SGHVS and CDR2 FNYEAQ. The meaning of the sample's time point label: baseline before first vaccination. The vaccinee samples were drawn from two UK trials, COV001 and COV002, one of which was a single-blind randomized controlled phase 2/3 trial testing AZD1222 (ChAdOx1 nCoV-19) in healthy adults. Trial participant PBMC samples were collected at day 0 and day 28 after the second dose for TCRbeta chain sequencing. The CDR3 regions of human TCRbeta chains were subjected to immunosequencing. In the source study's methods: TCRs in the repertoires were compared against a reference library of SARS-CoV-2-specific TCRs that had been generated with the MIRA antigen-specificity platform. Breadth was defined as the fraction of unique TCRs that were SARS-CoV-2-associated, and depth was defined as the fraction of total T cells that were SARS-CoV-2-associated. Using the MIRA data, each spike-specific TCR was assigned both to the spike region to which the TCR was reactive and to a CD4 or CD8 class. Log10-transformed breadth and depth values were compared by one-way ANOVA with Sidak's multiple comparisons tests. TCRdb mirrors the immuneACCESS table, restricted to in-frame sequences. Some clones are absent from its copies; in checked studies, under half trace to an unresolved V gene, and the reason for the others is unknown. V and J calls and clone size follow that table, whereas D and trimming were derived from the DNA. Recorded for this sample are roughly 110,000 clones; about 93% of them occurred a single time. Together, the top ten hold 22% of the sample.

The source material was peripheral blood, sampled on day 0 of AZD1222 vaccination. The rearrangement combines TRBV7-6 with TRBJ2-1, and the D gene may be TRBD2, 6 bases matching. The TCR was taken from an adult in good health. The CDR3 sequence is CASSLREGREQFF. The sequence in DNA is TGTGCCAGCAGCTTACGTGAGGGGAGGGAGCAGTTCTTC.